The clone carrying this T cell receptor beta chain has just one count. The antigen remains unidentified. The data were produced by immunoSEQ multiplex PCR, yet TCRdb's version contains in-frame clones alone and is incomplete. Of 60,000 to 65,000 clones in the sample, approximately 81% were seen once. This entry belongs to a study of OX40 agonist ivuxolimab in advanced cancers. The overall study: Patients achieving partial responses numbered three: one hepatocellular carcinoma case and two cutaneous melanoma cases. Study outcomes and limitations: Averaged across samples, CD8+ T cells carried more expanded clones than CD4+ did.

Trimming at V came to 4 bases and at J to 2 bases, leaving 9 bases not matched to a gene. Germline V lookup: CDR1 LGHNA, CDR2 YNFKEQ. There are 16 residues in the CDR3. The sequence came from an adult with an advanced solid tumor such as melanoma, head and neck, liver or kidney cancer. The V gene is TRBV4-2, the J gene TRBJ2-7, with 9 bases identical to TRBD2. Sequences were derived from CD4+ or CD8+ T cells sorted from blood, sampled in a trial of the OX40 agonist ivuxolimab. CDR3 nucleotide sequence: TGTGCCAGCAGCCTCCTTACTAGCGGGTCTACCTACGAGCAGTACTTC. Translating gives CASSLLTSGSTYEQYF.